These T cell receptor beta chains were read from a single sample in a study of a mutant IDH1 vaccine in newly diagnosed glioma. No antigen has been identified for these receptors. The table came from immunoSEQ multiplex PCR; TCRdb's copy has only in-frame clones and leaves some out. The table records 60,000 or so clones, about 85% of them present only once. Here the sequenced sample was PBMCs, taken from a glioma patient whose treatment included an IDH1 peptide vaccine. Every receptor here comes from a man aged 25 to 40 with glioma. The CDR3 runs from the conserved cysteine through the conserved F or W. The order of the fields is CDR3 protein, V gene, clone size, J gene, D gene. D genes are given only for firm matches. The size field is filled for only some rows; it gives once, few, many or a size class.

CDR3 protein: CASSSLGGPPYTDTQYF
V gene: TRBV5-6
clone size: NA
J gene: TRBJ2-3
D gene: NA

CDR3 protein: CASTPGPNQPQHF
V gene: TRBV28
clone size: NA
J gene: TRBJ1-5
D gene: NA

CDR3 protein: CASISQGGNYGYTF
V gene: TRBV28
clone size: few
J gene: TRBJ1-2
D gene: NA

CDR3 protein: CASSWGSGDQPQHF
V gene: TRBV19
clone size: NA
J gene: TRBJ1-5
D gene: NA

CDR3 protein: CASSHPGRALSTDTQYF
V gene: TRBV14
clone size: NA
J gene: TRBJ2-3
D gene: NA

CDR3 protein: CAAKEGAARSYEQYF
V gene: TRBV6-5
clone size: NA
J gene: TRBJ2-7
D gene: NA

CDR3 protein: CASSILPGNTGELFF
V gene: TRBV19
clone size: NA
J gene: TRBJ2-2
D gene: NA

CDR3 protein: CASSLWGNQPQHF
V gene: TRBV5-4
clone size: NA
J gene: TRBJ1-5
D gene: NA

CDR3 protein: CASSIHRQPQHF
V gene: TRBV19
clone size: once
J gene: TRBJ1-5
D gene: NA

CDR3 protein: CASSTGGPYEQYF
V gene: TRBV7-9
clone size: NA
J gene: TRBJ2-7
D gene: TRBD1

CDR3 protein: CASSLQGKNTEAFF
V gene: TRBV7-9
clone size: NA
J gene: TRBJ1-1
D gene: NA

CDR3 protein: CASSRQNTEAFF
V gene: TRBV19
clone size: NA
J gene: TRBJ1-1
D gene: NA

CDR3 protein: CASSYSRDPGLYAQYF
V gene: TRBV6-6
clone size: NA
J gene: TRBJ2-3
D gene: NA

CDR3 protein: CASSYSSAVNSPLHF
V gene: TRBV6-5
clone size: NA
J gene: TRBJ1-6
D gene: NA

CDR3 protein: CASSDDSYNEQFF
V gene: TRBV7-9
clone size: NA
J gene: TRBJ2-1
D gene: NA

CDR3 protein: CASSPFPGRKTTQYF
V gene: TRBV7-9
clone size: NA
J gene: TRBJ2-5
D gene: NA

CDR3 protein: CASSFPGLSEKLFF
V gene: TRBV11-2
clone size: NA
J gene: TRBJ1-4
D gene: NA

CDR3 protein: CASSRAGGYNVLTF
V gene: TRBV6-5
clone size: NA
J gene: TRBJ2-6
D gene: NA

CDR3 protein: CAIGGGGPQETQYF
V gene: TRBV19
clone size: NA
J gene: TRBJ2-5
D gene: NA

CDR3 protein: CASIRQGHQPQHF
V gene: TRBV5-1
clone size: NA
J gene: TRBJ1-5
D gene: NA

CDR3 protein: CASSPIGVVTGELFF
V gene: TRBV28
clone size: NA
J gene: TRBJ2-2
D gene: NA

CDR3 protein: CAISEMRDEQYF
V gene: TRBV10-3
clone size: NA
J gene: TRBJ2-7
D gene: NA

CDR3 protein: CASSQASWNTEAFF
V gene: TRBV4-1
clone size: NA
J gene: TRBJ1-1
D gene: NA

CDR3 protein: CASSQSRLVRTTEAFF
V gene: TRBV23-1
clone size: NA
J gene: TRBJ1-1
D gene: NA

CDR3 protein: CASSLRKGQGAREQYF
V gene: TRBV5-8
clone size: NA
J gene: TRBJ2-7
D gene: TRBD1

CDR3 protein: CASSLGTGGKGEQYF
V gene: TRBV4-1
clone size: NA
J gene: TRBJ2-7
D gene: TRBD1

CDR3 protein: CASSLAPSRDVNTEAFF
V gene: TRBV5-6
clone size: NA
J gene: TRBJ1-1
D gene: NA

CDR3 protein: CASSHTGIRVYGYTF
V gene: TRBV19
clone size: NA
J gene: TRBJ1-2
D gene: NA

CDR3 protein: CASSAREGQETQYF
V gene: TRBV5-1
clone size: NA
J gene: TRBJ2-5
D gene: TRBD2

CDR3 protein: CASSSSLGGEGRTGNTIYF
V gene: TRBV11-2
clone size: NA
J gene: TRBJ1-3
D gene: NA

CDR3 protein: CASSENNYEQYF
V gene: TRBV10-2
clone size: NA
J gene: TRBJ2-7
D gene: NA